Presented here are 15 T cell receptor beta chains from one specimen sequenced in a study of glioma-infiltrating T cells after dendritic cell vaccination. Time point meaning: after dendritic cell vaccination, including at tumor progression/relapse. The protocol was immunoSEQ multiplex PCR, while the TCRdb copy is restricted to in-frame clones and leaves out a portion. The table has roughly 100,000 clones, around 86% seen once. Sequences were derived from blood, sampled after dendritic cell vaccination. These receptors were obtained from a human donor with glioblastoma.

The chain joins TRBV7-2 to TRBJ2-7; 10 nucleotides match TRBD1. After removal of 1 base from V and 3 bases from J, the junction contained 6 bases not matched to a gene. CDR1 and CDR2 from the germline V gene are SGHTA and FQGNSA. The CDR3 consists of 16 residues. Here the CDR3 DNA reads TGTGCCAGCAGCTTAGGGGGGACAGGGGAGGGCTACGAGCAGTACTTC. Encoded protein: CASSLGGTGEGYEQYF.

The chain joins TRBV7-5 to TRBJ1-5. TRBV7-5 is a pseudogene locus. CDR3 length: 14 residues. CDR3 protein: CARSLREGNQPQHF. The DNA for the CDR3 is TGTGCCAGAAGCTTAAGGGAGGGCAATCAGCCCCAGCATTTT.

The chain uses TRBV5-4 and TRBJ2-5, with D maybe TRBD1 (5 bases). The V and J ends lost 4 bases and 4 bases respectively, with 11 bases between them. Germline values: CDR1 SGHNT, CDR2 YYREEE (reference sequence). CDR3 length: 13 amino acids. The CDR3 reads CASSLATAETQYF. Written as DNA, the CDR3 is TGTGCCAGCAGCCTGGCGACAGCAGAGACCCAGTACTTC. The complete variable domain, with remaining parts taken from reference TRBV5-4 and TRBJ2-5, reads ETGVTQSPTHLIKTRGQQVTLRCSSQSGHNTVSWYQQALGQGPQFIFQYYREEENGRGNFPPRFSGLQFPNYSSELNVNALELDDSALYLCASSLATAETQYFGPGTRLLVL.

The J gene is TRBJ2-2, the V gene TRBV6-5; no definite D call. Per the germline V gene, CDR1 is MNHEY and CDR2 is SVGAGI. The ends were cut back, 6 bases at V and 4 bases at J, with 3 bases in the middle. The CDR3 has 11 amino acids. The CDR3 sequence is CASSRTGELFF. The CDR3 DNA reads as TGTGCCAGCAGCCGCACCGGGGAGCTGTTTTTT.

This chain joins TRBV7-6 and TRBJ2-3, with no clear D. The V gene lost 3 bases and the J gene lost 5 bases, with 9 bases spanning the gap. This CDR3 contains 13 residues. Germline lookup yields CDR1 SGHVS and CDR2 FNYEAQ. CDR3 amino acids: CASSFFTGDTQYF. CDR3 DNA sequence: TGTGCCAGCAGCTTCTTCACGGGAGATACGCAGTATTTT. The full variable domain, in which reference TRBV7-6 and TRBJ2-3 provide the parts outside the CDR3, is GAGVSQSPRYKVTKRGQDVALRCDPISGHVSLYWYRQALGQGPEFLTYFNYEAQQDKSGLPNDRFSAERPEGSISTLTIQRTEQRDSAMYRCASSFFTGDTQYFGPGTRLTVL.

The chain joins TRBV25-1 to TRBJ2-1; D possibly corresponds to TRBD1 (5 bases). Trimming shortened V by 3 bases and J by 0 bases, and 9 bases separated the two germline ends. Looked up from germline, CDR1 is MGHDK and CDR2 is SYGVNS. This CDR3 has 15 amino acids. The CDR3 region has the DNA TGTGCCAGCAGTGAGCTACAGGACTCCTACAATGAGCAGTTCTTC. Encoded protein: CASSELQDSYNEQFF.

The chain combines TRBV25-1 with TRBJ1-1, with D possibly matching TRBD1 (6 bases). The germline V gene has CDR1 MGHDK and CDR2 SYGVNS. V gave up 4 bases and J gave up 8 bases, with 14 bases separating them. The CDR3 has 13 amino acids. As DNA, the CDR3 is TGTGCCAGCAGTGGACAGGATCCGGGGGAAGCTTTCTTT. Translated, it gives CASSGQDPGEAFF.

This chain links TRBV29-1 with TRBJ2-5, with 9 bases aligning to TRBD1. V trimming: 3 bases; J trimming: 2 bases; junction bases outside the gene matches: 4. The length of the CDR3 is 14 residues. CDR1 and CDR2 from the germline V gene are SQVTM and ANQGSEA. Here the CDR3 reads CSVDAGQGQETQYF. CDR3 DNA: TGCAGCGTTGATGCTGGACAGGGGCAAGAGACCCAGTACTTC. Filled out from reference TRBV29-1 and TRBJ2-5, the complete variable domain reads SAVISQKPSRDICQRGTSLTIQCQVDSQVTMMFWYRQQPGQSLTLIATANQGSEATYESGFVIDKFPISRPNLTFSTLTVSNMSPEDSSIYLCSVDAGQGQETQYFGPGTRLLVL.

V usage is TRBV2 and J usage is TRBJ2-1; D perhaps matches TRBD1 (5 bases). Germline-derived CDR1 and CDR2 are SNHLY and FYNNEI. The CDR3 is 16 amino acids. V dropped 6 bases and J dropped 1 base, with 16 bases sitting between them. CDR3 nucleotides: TGTGCCAGCAGGTACCCTTTAGGACAATCCTACAATGAGCAGTTCTTC. This translates into CASRYPLGQSYNEQFF.

The J gene is TRBJ2-1, the V gene TRBV6-1; possible D gene TRBD2, 6 bases. Trimming took off 2 bases at V and 4 bases at J, with 15 bases between the two ends. CDR1 and CDR2 (germline): MNHNS, SASEGT. The CDR3 totals 16 residues. The CDR3 region has the DNA TGTGCCAGCAGTGAACGTGCGCGGGGCGTATACAATGAGCAGTTCTTC. As protein: CASSERARGVYNEQFF.

The chain employs TRBV6-1 and TRBJ1-2; D is possibly TRBD1 (5 bases). Trimming cost V 4 bases and J 0 bases, with 6 bases left between them. The CDR3 has 13 amino acids. Germline-derived CDR1 and CDR2 are MNHNS and SASEGT. As DNA, the CDR3 is TGTGCCAGCAGTGGGACAACTAACTATGGCTACACCTTC. It yields the protein CASSGTTNYGYTF.

The rearrangement joins TRBV25-1 to TRBJ1-2; D gene unclear. Germline V gives CDR1 MGHDK, CDR2 SYGVNS. This CDR3 has 11 amino acids. Trimming pared 7 bases from V and 0 bases from J, leaving 3 bases between. The CDR3 loop reads CASTANYGYTF. The CDR3 DNA is TGTGCCAGCACAGCTAACTATGGCTACACCTTC.

The CDR3 DNA reads as TGTGCCAGCAGCTCATCCGGACAGGTCTATGGCTACACCTTC. It translates to CASSSSGQVYGYTF. The chain has TRBV7-9 and TRBJ1-2; 7 bases map to TRBD1. Trimming took 4 bases from V and 4 from J; bases not matched to a gene: 6. The CDR3 has 14 residues. Germline V CDR1 and CDR2: SEHNR, FQNEAQ (reference sequence).

This clone was counted only a few times. This same CDR3 is encoded by further DNA sequences in the sample. Here the CDR3 reads CASSPPGATNEKLFF. The DNA for the CDR3 is TGTGCCAGCAGCCCCCCAGGGGCAACTAATGAAAAACTGTTTTTT. V and J are TRBV7-6 and TRBJ1-4, with D possibly matching TRBD1 (6 bases). Trimming took off 5 bases at V and 0 bases at J, with 10 bases between the two ends. This CDR3 is 15 amino acids long. Germline lookup yields CDR1 SGHVS and CDR2 FNYEAQ. Full variable domain (rest looked up from reference TRBV7-6 and TRBJ1-4): GAGVSQSPRYKVTKRGQDVALRCDPISGHVSLYWYRQALGQGPEFLTYFNYEAQQDKSGLPNDRFSAERPEGSISTLTIQRTEQRDSAMYRCASSPPGATNEKLFFGSGTQLSVL.

The rearrangement uses TRBV29-1 and TRBJ1-1; 9 bases are a match to TRBD1. Germline CDR1 is SQVTM and CDR2 is ANQGSEA. The CDR3 covers 14 residues. V lost 6 bases and J lost 5; bases outside the gene matches: 10. In DNA, the CDR3 is TGCAGCGTCCGACAGGGGGAAGGGAGGACTGAAGCTTTCTTT. It encodes CSVRQGEGRTEAFF.